This T cell receptor beta chain stems from a study of blood T cell repertoires in COVID-19. Study context: Researchers got acute and convalescent COVID-19 samples from the United States, Italy and Spain. The cDNA or gDNA used as material had been derived from T cells, B-cell-depleted T cells, or PBMCs.

Per the original methods: Reference gene primer amplification gave estimated nucleated cell counts. Assay used: immunoSEQ multiplex PCR; TCRdb lists only in-frame clones, some missing. The DNA gave D and trimming, while V, J and clone size come from that table. This table holds roughly 60,000 clones, around nine tenths found once. What was sequenced was peripheral blood. The TCR comes from a human donor with active COVID-19. The donor label of this sample is uncertain.

Here the CDR3 reads CASSLQARDTGELFF. The CDR3 bases are TGCGCCAGCAGCTTGCAGGCGAGGGACACCGGGGAGCTGTTTTTT. The rearrangement joins TRBV5-1 to TRBJ2-2, with D maybe TRBD2 (5 bases). This CDR3 has 15 amino acids. V was clipped by 1 base and J by 3 bases, with 10 bases between them. CDR1 and CDR2 from the germline V gene are SGHRS and YFSETQ. The complete variable domain, with remaining parts taken from reference TRBV5-1 and TRBJ2-2, reads KAGVTQTPRYLIKTRGQQVTLSCSPISGHRSVSWYQQTPGQGLQFLFEYFSETQRNKGNFPGRFSGRQFSNSRSEMNVSTLELGDSALYLCASSLQARDTGELFFGEGSRLTVL.